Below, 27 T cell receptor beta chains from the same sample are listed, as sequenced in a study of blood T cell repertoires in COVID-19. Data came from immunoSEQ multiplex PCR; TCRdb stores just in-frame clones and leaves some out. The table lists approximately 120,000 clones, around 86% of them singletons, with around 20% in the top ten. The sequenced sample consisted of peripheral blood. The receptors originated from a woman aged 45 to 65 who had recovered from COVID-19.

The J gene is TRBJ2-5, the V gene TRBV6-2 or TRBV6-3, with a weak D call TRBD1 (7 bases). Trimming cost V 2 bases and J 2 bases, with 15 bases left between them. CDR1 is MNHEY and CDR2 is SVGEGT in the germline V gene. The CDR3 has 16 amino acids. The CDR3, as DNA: TGTGCCAGCAGTTACGTAGGGGGCCGGGGGCAAGAGACCCAGTACTTC. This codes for CASSYVGGRGQETQYF.

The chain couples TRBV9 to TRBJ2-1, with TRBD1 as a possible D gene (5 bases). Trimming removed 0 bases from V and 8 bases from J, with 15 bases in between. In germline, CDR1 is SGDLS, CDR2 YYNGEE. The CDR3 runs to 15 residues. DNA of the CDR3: TGTGCCAGCAGCGTAGAATCCAGGGTAAACTATGAGCAGTTCTTC. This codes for CASSVESRVNYEQFF.

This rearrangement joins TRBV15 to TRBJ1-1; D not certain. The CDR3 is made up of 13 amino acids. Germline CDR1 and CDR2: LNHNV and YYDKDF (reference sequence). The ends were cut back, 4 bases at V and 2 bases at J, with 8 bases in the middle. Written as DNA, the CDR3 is TGTGCCACCAGCAAGACACATAACACTGAAGCTTTCTTT. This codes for CATSKTHNTEAFF. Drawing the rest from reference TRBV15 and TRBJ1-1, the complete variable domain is DAMVIQNPRYQVTQFGKPVTLSCSQTLNHNVMYWYQQKSSQAPKLLFHYYDKDFNNEADTPDNFQSRRPNTSFCFLDIRSPGLGDTAMYLCATSKTHNTEAFFGQGTRLTVV.

The CDR3 spells CASSQDIGVSGEAFF. The CDR3 coding sequence is TGCGCCAGCAGCCAAGATATCGGGGTGAGTGGTGAAGCTTTCTTT. This chain links TRBV4-3 with TRBJ1-1; D unresolved. The CDR3 consists of 15 residues. V lost 0 bases and J 7 bases, leaving 15 bases between the germline ends. Germline values: CDR1 LGHNA, CDR2 YSLEER.

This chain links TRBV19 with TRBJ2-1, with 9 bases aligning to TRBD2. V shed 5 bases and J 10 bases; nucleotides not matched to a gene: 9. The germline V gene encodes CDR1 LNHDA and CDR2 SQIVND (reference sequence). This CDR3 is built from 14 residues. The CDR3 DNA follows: TGTGCCAGTAGTGATGGCGGGAGGGCCAAGGAGCAGTTCTTC. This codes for CASSDGGRAKEQFF.

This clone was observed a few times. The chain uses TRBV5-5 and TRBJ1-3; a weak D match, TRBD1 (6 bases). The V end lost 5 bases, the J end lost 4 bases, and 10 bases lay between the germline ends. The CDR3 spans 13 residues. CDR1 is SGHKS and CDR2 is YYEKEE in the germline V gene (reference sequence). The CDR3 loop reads CASSPGTGNTIYF. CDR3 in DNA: TGTGCCAGCAGTCCCGGGACAGGAAACACCATATATTTT. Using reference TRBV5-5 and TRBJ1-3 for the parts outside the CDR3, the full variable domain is DAGVTQSPTHLIKTRGQQVTLRCSPISGHKSVSWYQQVLGQGPQFIFQYYEKEERGRGNFPDRFSARQFPNYSSELNVNALLLGDSALYLCASSPGTGNTIYFGEGSWLTVV.

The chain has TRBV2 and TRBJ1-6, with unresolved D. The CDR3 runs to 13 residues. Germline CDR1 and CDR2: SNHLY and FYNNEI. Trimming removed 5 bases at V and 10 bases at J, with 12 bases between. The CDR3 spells CASSLSERSPLHF. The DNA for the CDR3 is TGTGCCAGCAGTTTGTCAGAGCGGTCACCCCTCCACTTT.

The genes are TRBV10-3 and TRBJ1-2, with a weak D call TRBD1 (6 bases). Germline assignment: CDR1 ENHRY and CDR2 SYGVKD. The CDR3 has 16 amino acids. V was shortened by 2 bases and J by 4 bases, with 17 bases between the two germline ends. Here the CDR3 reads CAISEATGLRSYGYTF. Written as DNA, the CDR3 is TGTGCCATCAGTGAGGCTACAGGGTTGCGTTCCTATGGCTACACCTTC.

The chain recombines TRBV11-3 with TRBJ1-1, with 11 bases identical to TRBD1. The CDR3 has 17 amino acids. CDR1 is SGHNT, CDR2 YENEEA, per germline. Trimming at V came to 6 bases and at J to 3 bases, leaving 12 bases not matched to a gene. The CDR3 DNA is TGTGCCAGCAGGTTGGGGGACAGGGGGACTGGGGACACTGAAGCTTTCTTT. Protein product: CASRLGDRGTGDTEAFF.

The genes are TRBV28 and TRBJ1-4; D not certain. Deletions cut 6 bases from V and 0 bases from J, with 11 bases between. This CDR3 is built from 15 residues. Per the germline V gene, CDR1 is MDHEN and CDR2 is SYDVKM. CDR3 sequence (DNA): TGTGCCAGCAGGATTTCAGGTGCAACTAATGAAAAACTGTTTTTT. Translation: CASRISGATNEKLFF.

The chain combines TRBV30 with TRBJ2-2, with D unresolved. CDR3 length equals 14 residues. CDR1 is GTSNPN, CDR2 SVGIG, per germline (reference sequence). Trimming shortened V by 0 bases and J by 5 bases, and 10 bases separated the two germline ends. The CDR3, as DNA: TGTGCCTGGAGTGTAACGAGTGGTACCGGGGAGCTGTTTTTT. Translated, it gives CAWSVTSGTGELFF.

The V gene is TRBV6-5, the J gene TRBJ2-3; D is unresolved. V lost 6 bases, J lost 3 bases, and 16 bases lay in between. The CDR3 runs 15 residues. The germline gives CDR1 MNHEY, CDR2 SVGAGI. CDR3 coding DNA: TGTGCCAGCAGCCTAGACTCTTCTGGGACAGATACGCAGTATTTT. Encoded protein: CASSLDSSGTDTQYF.

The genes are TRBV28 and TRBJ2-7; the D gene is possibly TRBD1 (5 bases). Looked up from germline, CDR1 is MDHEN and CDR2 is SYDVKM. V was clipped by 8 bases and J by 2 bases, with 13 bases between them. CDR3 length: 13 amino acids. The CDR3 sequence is CASWGSNAYEQYF. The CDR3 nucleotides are TGTGCCAGCTGGGGCAGTAACGCCTACGAGCAGTACTTC.

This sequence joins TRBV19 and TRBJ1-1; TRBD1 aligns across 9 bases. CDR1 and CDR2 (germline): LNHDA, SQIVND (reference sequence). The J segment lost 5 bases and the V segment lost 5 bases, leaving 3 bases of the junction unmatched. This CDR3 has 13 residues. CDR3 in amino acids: CASSHDRGTEAFF. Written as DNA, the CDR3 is TGTGCCAGTAGTCACGACAGGGGGACTGAAGCTTTCTTT.

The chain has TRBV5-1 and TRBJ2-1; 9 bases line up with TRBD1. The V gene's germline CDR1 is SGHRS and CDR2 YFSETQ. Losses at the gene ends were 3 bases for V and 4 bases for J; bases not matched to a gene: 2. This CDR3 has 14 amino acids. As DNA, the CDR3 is TGCGCCAGCAGCTCCGGGACAGGGTACAATGAGCAGTTCTTC. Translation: CASSSGTGYNEQFF. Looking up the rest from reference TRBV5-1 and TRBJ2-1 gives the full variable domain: KAGVTQTPRYLIKTRGQQVTLSCSPISGHRSVSWYQQTPGQGLQFLFEYFSETQRNKGNFPGRFSGRQFSNSRSEMNVSTLELGDSALYLCASSSGTGYNEQFFGPGTRLTVL.

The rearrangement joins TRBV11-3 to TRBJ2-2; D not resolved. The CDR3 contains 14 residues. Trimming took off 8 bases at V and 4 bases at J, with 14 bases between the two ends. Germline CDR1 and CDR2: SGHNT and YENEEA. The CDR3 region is CASAFISGTGELFF. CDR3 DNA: TGTGCCAGCGCCTTCATCTCAGGCACCGGGGAGCTGTTTTTT.

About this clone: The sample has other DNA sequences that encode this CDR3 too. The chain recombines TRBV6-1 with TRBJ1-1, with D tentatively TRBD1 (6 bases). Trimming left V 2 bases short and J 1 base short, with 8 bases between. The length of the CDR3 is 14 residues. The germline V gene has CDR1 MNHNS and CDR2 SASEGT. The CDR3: CASSELGANTEAFF. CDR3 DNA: TGTGCCAGCAGTGAATTGGGGGCGAACACTGAAGCTTTCTTT.

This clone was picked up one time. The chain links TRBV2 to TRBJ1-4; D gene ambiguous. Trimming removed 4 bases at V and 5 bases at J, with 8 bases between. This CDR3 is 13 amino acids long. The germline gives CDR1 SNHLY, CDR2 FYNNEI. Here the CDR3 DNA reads TGTGCCAGCAGTGGGGCGGGAAATGAAAAACTGTTTTTT. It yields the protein CASSGAGNEKLFF.

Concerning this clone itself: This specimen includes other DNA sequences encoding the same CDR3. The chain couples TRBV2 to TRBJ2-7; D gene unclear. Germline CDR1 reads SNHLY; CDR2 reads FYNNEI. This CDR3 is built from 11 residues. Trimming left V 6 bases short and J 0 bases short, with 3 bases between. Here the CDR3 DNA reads TGTGCCAGCAGCTACTCCTACGAGCAGTACTTC. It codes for CASSYSYEQYF. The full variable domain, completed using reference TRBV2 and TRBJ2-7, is EPEVTQTPSHQVTQMGQEVILRCVPISNHLYFYWYRQILGQKVEFLVSFYNNEISEKSEIFDDQFSVERPDGSNFTLKIRSTKLEDSAMYFCASSYSYEQYFGPGTRLTVT.

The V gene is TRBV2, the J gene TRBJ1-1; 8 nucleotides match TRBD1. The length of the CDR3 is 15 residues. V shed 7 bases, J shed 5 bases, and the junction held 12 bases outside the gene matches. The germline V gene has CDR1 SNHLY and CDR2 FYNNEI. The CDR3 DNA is TGTGCCAGCAATTACGACCAGGGGGCCTGGACTGAAGCTTTCTTT. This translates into CASNYDQGAWTEAFF.

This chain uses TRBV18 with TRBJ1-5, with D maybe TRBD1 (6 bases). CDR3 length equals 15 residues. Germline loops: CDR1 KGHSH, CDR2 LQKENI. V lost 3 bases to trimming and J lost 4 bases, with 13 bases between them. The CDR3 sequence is CASSPDRNVNQPQHF. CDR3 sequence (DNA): TGTGCCAGCTCACCGGACAGAAATGTAAATCAGCCCCAGCATTTT.

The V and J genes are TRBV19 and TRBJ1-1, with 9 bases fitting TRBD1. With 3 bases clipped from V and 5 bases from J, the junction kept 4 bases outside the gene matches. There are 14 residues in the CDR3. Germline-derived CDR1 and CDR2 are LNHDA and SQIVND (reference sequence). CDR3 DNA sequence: TGTGCCAGTAGTATCCCGGGACAGGGAACTGAAGCTTTCTTT. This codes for CASSIPGQGTEAFF.

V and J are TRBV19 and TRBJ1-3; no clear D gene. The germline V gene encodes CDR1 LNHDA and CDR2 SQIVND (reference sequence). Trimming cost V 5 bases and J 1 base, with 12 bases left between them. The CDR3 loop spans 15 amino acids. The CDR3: CASSPRSLSGNTIYF. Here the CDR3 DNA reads TGTGCCAGTAGTCCTCGTTCCTTGTCTGGAAACACCATATATTTT.

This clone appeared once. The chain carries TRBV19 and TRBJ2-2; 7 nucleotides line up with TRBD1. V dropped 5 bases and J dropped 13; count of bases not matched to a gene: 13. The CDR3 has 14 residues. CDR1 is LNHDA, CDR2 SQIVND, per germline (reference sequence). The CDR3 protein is CASSLSQTGLGLFF. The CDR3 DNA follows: TGTGCCAGTAGTCTTTCGCAGACAGGGCTCGGGCTGTTTTTT.

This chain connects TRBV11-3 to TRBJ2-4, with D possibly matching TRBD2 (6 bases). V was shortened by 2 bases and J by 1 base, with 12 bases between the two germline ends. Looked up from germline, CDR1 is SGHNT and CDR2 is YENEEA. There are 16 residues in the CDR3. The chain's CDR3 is CASSLFSGDAKNIQYF. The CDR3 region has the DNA TGTGCCAGCAGCTTATTTTCGGGAGACGCCAAAAACATTCAGTACTTC. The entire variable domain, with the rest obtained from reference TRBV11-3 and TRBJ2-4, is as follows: EAGVVQSPRYKIIEKKQPVAFWCNPISGHNTLYWYLQNLGQGPELLIRYENEEAVDDSQLPKDRFSAERLKGVDSTLKIQPAELGDSAVYLCASSLFSGDAKNIQYFGAGTRLSVL.

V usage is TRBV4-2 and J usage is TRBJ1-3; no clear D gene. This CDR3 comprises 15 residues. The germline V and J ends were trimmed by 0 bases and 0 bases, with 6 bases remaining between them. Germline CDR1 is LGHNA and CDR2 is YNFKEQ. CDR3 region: CASSQDQHSGNTIYF. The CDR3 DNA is TGTGCCAGCAGCCAAGATCAACACTCTGGAAACACCATATATTTT.

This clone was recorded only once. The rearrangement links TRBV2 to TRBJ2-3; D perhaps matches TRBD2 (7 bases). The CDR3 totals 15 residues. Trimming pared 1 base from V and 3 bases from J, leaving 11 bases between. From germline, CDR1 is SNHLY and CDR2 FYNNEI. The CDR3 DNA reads TGTGCCAGCAGTGAAGGGGGGGGGCCTACAGATACGCAGTATTTT. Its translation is CASSEGGGPTDTQYF.